One T cell receptor beta chain is described in this entry. Its antigen remains unknown. The data are from a study of CD8+ T cells in alopecia areata. Regarding the study as a whole: Clarity of TCR sharing across patients fell short of that in mice, possibly HLA-related. With just one nonresponder, it is still uncertain whether baseline CD8+ expansion relates to response. Across lesional scalp, and particularly alopecia totalis/universalis, clonality surpassed that of normal scalp.

Treatment indicated: oral pan-JAK inhibitor, 5-10 mg twice daily. Alopecia areata patients provided lesional scalp punch biopsies and peripheral blood. Trimming pared 5 bases from V and 2 bases from J, leaving 9 bases between. The CDR3 covers 12 residues. Per the germline V gene, CDR1 is SQVTM and CDR2 is ANQGSEA. Following extraction, RNA underwent reverse transcription to cDNA, which served as the sequencing template. The table came from immunoSEQ multiplex PCR; TCRdb's copy has only in-frame clones and leaves some out. The sample has about 190,000 clones, 60% seen once. The source was CD4+ T cells sorted from blood, collected at week 24, from a patient treated with tofacitinib. The chain combines TRBV29-1 with TRBJ1-2; D gene unclear. This TCR came from a human donor with alopecia areata. The CDR3 is CSVSGGNYGYTF. DNA for the CDR3: TGCAGCGTTTCCGGCGGGAACTATGGCTACACCTTC.